This entry lists 13 T cell receptor beta chains sequenced from one sample in a study of blood T cell repertoires in COVID-19. The method was immunoSEQ multiplex PCR; TCRdb's version includes in-frame clones alone and lacks a portion of them. The table has around 68,000 clones, 82% seen once; the top ten hold 16%. The sample consisted of peripheral blood. The receptors stem from an elderly man with active COVID-19.

The genes are TRBV14 and TRBJ2-5; tentatively, D is TRBD1 (6 bases). The CDR3 runs 15 residues. The V end was cut by 0 bases, the J end by 7 bases, with 15 bases between. Germline assignment: CDR1 SGHDN and CDR2 FVKESK. The CDR3: CASSQDLFRGTTQYF. The CDR3 DNA reads TGTGCCAGCAGCCAAGATCTGTTTAGGGGGACGACCCAGTACTTC. The entire variable domain, with the rest obtained from reference TRBV14 and TRBJ2-5, is as follows: EAGVTQFPSHSVIEKGQTVTLRCDPISGHDNLYWYRRVMGKEIKFLLHFVKESKQDESGMPNNRFLAERTGGTYSTLKVQPAELEDSGVYFCASSQDLFRGTTQYFGPGTRLLVL.

V gene TRBV5-6 combines with J gene TRBJ1-3; 8 nucleotides match TRBD1. Trimming took 4 bases from V and 5 from J; bases not matched to a gene: 8. This CDR3 is 15 amino acids long. Per germline, CDR1 SGHDT and CDR2 YYEEEE. CDR3: CASSANRDRRNTIYF. The CDR3, as DNA: TGTGCCAGCAGCGCAAACCGGGACAGGAGAAACACCATATATTTT.

This rearrangement joins TRBV19 to TRBJ2-2, with TRBD1 identical over 10 bases. Germline trimming cut 4 bases from V and 3 bases from J; bases unmatched to any gene: 2. Germline V gene data show CDR1 as LNHDA and CDR2 as SQIVND (reference sequence). CDR3 length: 15 residues. DNA for the CDR3: TGTGCCAGTAGTACGGGACAGGGGTACACCGGGGAGCTGTTTTTT. Translating gives CASSTGQGYTGELFF.

This clone was counted a single time. The V call is TRBV19, the J call TRBJ2-1, with 10 bases lining up with TRBD2. V dropped 5 bases and J dropped 9; count of bases not matched to a gene: 10. The CDR3 covers 15 residues. Looked up from germline, CDR1 is LNHDA and CDR2 is SQIVND (reference sequence). CDR3 DNA sequence: TGTGCCAGTAGTGCTTGGGAGGCTAGCGGGAGTGAGCAGTTCTTC. Protein: CASSAWEASGSEQFF.

The chain recombines TRBV6-5 with TRBJ1-1; D is possibly TRBD1 (5 bases). CDR3 length equals 13 residues. Looked up from germline, CDR1 is MNHEY and CDR2 is SVGAGI. V lost 7 bases, J lost 1 base, and 10 bases lay in between. CDR3 sequence reads: CASTMTANTEAFF. As DNA, the CDR3 is TGTGCCAGCACTATGACAGCGAACACTGAAGCTTTCTTT.

V gene TRBV24-1 combines with J gene TRBJ2-3, with D hard to call. Germline CDR1 KGHDR, CDR2 SFDVKD. The CDR3 is 13 amino acids. Trimming removed 0 bases from V and 4 bases from J, with 4 bases in between. The CDR3 DNA reads TGTGCCACCAGTGATTTGCGGGCAGATACGCAGTATTTT. Translating gives CATSDLRADTQYF.

The rearrangement links TRBV19 to TRBJ1-2; D gene ambiguous. The V end lost 2 bases, the J end lost 7 bases, and 11 bases lay between the germline ends. Germline V lookup: CDR1 LNHDA, CDR2 SQIVND (reference sequence). This CDR3 has 13 amino acids. CDR3 sequence (DNA): TGTGCCAGTAGTATAAATCCCTGGGCTGGCTACACCTTC. Protein: CASSINPWAGYTF.

The sample holds a few counts of this clone. The chain is built from TRBV11-3 and TRBJ1-1; 9 bases align to TRBD1. Germline values: CDR1 SGHNT, CDR2 YENEEA. The CDR3 spans 17 residues. After removal of 5 bases from V and 0 bases from J, the junction contained 10 bases not matched to a gene. The CDR3 region is CASSPGQGSPMNTEAFF. CDR3 DNA sequence: TGTGCCAGCAGCCCTGGACAGGGGAGTCCAATGAACACTGAAGCTTTCTTT.

This chain links TRBV14 with TRBJ2-5; 8 bases are shared with TRBD1. The CDR3 runs 16 residues. The trim removed 1 base at V and 2 bases at J, leaving 6 bases unmatched. Germline V lookup: CDR1 SGHDN, CDR2 FVKESK. The CDR3 sequence: CASSQVRGPPQETQYF. In nucleotides, the CDR3 is TGTGCCAGCAGCCAAGTCAGGGGGCCCCCACAAGAGACCCAGTACTTC.

This clone has only a few counts. CDR3 loop: CASSLGTGGWETQYF. The CDR3 nucleotides read TGTGCCAGCAGCTTGGGGACAGGGGGCTGGGAGACCCAGTACTTC. The chain recombines TRBV11-2 with TRBJ2-5; 12 positions match TRBD1. Germline-derived CDR1 and CDR2 are SGHAT and FQNNGV. With 3 bases clipped from V and 5 bases from J, the junction kept 4 bases outside the gene matches. This CDR3 is built from 15 residues. The full variable domain, completed using reference TRBV11-2 and TRBJ2-5, is EAGVAQSPRYKIIEKRQSVAFWCNPISGHATLYWYQQILGQGPKLLIQFQNNGVVDDSQLPKDRFSAERLKGVDSTLKIQPAKLEDSAVYLCASSLGTGGWETQYFGPGTRLLVL.

This clone showed up just a few times. CDR3 amino acids: CASSYSTTFSSYEQYF. The CDR3 coding sequence is TGTGCCAGCAGTTACTCAACGACTTTTAGCTCCTACGAGCAGTACTTC. This rearrangement joins TRBV6-2 or TRBV6-3 to TRBJ2-7; no clear D. V dropped 0 bases and J dropped 0 bases, with 12 bases sitting between them. Germline V gene sequence: CDR1 MNHEY, CDR2 SVGEGT. CDR3 length: 16 residues.

The V call is TRBV7-3, the J call TRBJ2-2; perhaps TRBD2 as D (6 bases). V lost 1 base to trimming and J lost 5 bases, with 11 bases between them. This CDR3 comprises 15 residues. Germline CDR1 and CDR2: SGHTA and FQGTGA. Here the CDR3 DNA reads TGTGCCAGCAGCTTAAGCGGGATTGAAACCGGGGAGCTGTTTTTT. Translation gives CASSLSGIETGELFF.

The V gene is TRBV19, the J gene TRBJ2-1; 7 bases match TRBD2. This CDR3 has 14 residues. V lost 5 bases, J lost 6 bases, and 7 bases stayed unmatched. The germline V gene has CDR1 LNHDA and CDR2 SQIVND (reference sequence). CDR3 protein: CASSSDGRPNEQFF. CDR3 in DNA: TGTGCCAGTAGTTCGGACGGGAGGCCCAATGAGCAGTTCTTC.